These 5 T cell receptor beta chains were all obtained from the same sample, sequenced in a study of CD8 T cells in Susac syndrome. RNA, at roughly 0.45 to 1 ug, was reverse transcribed with random hexamers. Each CDR3 protein gets one entry after TCRdb re-called the immunoSEQ multiplex PCR reads with MiXCR. This sample has more than 90,000 distinct CDR3 sequences, with 93% found just once. The sequencing input was CD4+ T cells from PBMCs. The receptors stem from a human donor with multiple sclerosis.

The chain employs TRBV18 and TRBJ2-3; possible D gene TRBD2, 6 bases. This CDR3 contains 15 residues. CDR1 KGHSH and CDR2 LQKENI come from the germline V gene. V was clipped by 5 bases and J by 1 base, with 13 bases between them. The CDR3 DNA follows: TGTGCCAGCTCATCCGTCCCGGGGGGCACAGATACGCAGTATTTT. It specifies CASSSVPGGTDTQYF.

The chain combines TRBV7-2 with TRBJ2-7; the match to TRBD2 covers 9 bases. The V segment lost 2 bases and the J segment 0 bases; nucleotides outside the gene matches: 5. This CDR3 has 16 amino acids. Germline CDR1 reads SGHTA; CDR2 reads FQGNSA. The CDR3 here is CASSLISSGGSYEQYF. The CDR3 nucleotides are TGTGCCAGCAGCTTAATTAGTAGCGGGGGCTCCTACGAGCAGTACTTC.

This clonotype is a singleton in its sample. V and J are TRBV20-1 and TRBJ2-3; the D call may be TRBD1 or TRBD2 (6 bases each). The germline V gene has CDR1 DFQATT and CDR2 SNEGSKA (reference sequence). The CDR3 has 13 residues. V was trimmed by 3 bases and J by 4 bases, leaving 11 bases between them. DNA for the CDR3: TGCAGTGCTAGTTACGGGGGCTCAGATACGCAGTATTTT. It specifies CSASYGGSDTQYF.

This clonotype came up once. This chain connects TRBV5-1 to TRBJ2-7; D perhaps matches TRBD2 (5 bases). Germline lookup yields CDR1 SGHRS and CDR2 YFSETQ. Trimming cost V 2 bases and J 7 bases, with 19 bases left between them. The CDR3 is 15 amino acids. CDR3 in amino acids: CASSLGNAAPGEQYF. As DNA, the CDR3 is TGCGCCAGCAGCTTAGGTAACGCAGCACCGGGGGAGCAGTACTTC.

V and J are TRBV6-5 and TRBJ1-2; TRBD1 aligns across 11 bases. The V gene end was trimmed by 2 bases and the J gene end by 5 bases; junction bases not matched to a gene: 7. The germline V gene encodes CDR1 MNHEY and CDR2 SVGAGI. The CDR3 totals 16 residues. Written as DNA, the CDR3 is TGTGCCAGCAGTTACGTGAGGACAGGGGGCACGTATGGCTACACCTTC. Amino acids: CASSYVRTGGTYGYTF.